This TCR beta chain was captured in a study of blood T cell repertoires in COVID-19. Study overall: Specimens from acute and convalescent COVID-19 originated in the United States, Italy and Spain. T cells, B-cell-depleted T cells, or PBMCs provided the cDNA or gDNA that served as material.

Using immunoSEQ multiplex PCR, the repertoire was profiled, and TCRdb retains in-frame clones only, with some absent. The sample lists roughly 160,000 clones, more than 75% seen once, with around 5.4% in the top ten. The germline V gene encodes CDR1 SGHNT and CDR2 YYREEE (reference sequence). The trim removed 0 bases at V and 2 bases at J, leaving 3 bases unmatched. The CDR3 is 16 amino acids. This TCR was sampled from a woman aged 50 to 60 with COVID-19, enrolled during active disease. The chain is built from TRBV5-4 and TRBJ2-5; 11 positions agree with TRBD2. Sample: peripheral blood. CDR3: CASSLVGLAVQETQYF. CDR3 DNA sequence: TGTGCCAGCAGCTTGGTGGGACTAGCGGTACAAGAGACCCAGTACTTC.